A single sample is the source of the 8 T cell receptor beta chains below, sequenced in a study of blood T cell repertoires in COVID-19. Clones were read by immunoSEQ multiplex PCR, and TCRdb kept only the in-frame ones, dropping some. The sample shows over 120,000 clones, approximately 84% of them seen only once. Sequencing was performed on peripheral blood. These TCRs come from a human donor in a cohort sampled during active COVID-19.

V and J are TRBV7-2 and TRBJ2-7; D remains unclear. Germline loops: CDR1 SGHTA, CDR2 FQGNSA. The CDR3 is 15 residues long. V dropped 4 bases and J dropped 0 bases, with 13 bases sitting between them. CDR3: CASSSSPRSSYEQYF. DNA for the CDR3: TGTGCCAGCAGCTCCTCTCCTCGGAGCTCCTACGAGCAGTACTTC.

V is TRBV5-1 and J is TRBJ1-2, with D possibly TRBD1 on 6 matching bases. In germline, CDR1 is SGHRS, CDR2 YFSETQ. The CDR3 is made up of 15 amino acids. With 2 bases removed from V and 2 bases from J, the gap between germline ends came to 13 bases. CDR3 residues: CASSLRGDNNYGYTF. The CDR3 coding sequence is TGCGCCAGCAGCTTACGAGGGGACAACAACTATGGCTACACCTTC.

The rearrangement uses TRBV10-3 and TRBJ1-5; 9 bases match TRBD1. This CDR3 contains 14 residues. Germline lookup yields CDR1 ENHRY and CDR2 SYGVKD. Trimming took 4 bases from V and 8 from J; bases not matched to a gene: 6. CDR3 coding DNA: TGTGCCATCAGTGGGGGACAGGGAGCCGAGCCCCAGCATTTT. Residues: CAISGGQGAEPQHF.

J is TRBJ1-3 and V is TRBV4-3; D may be TRBD1 (5 bases). The V gene's germline CDR1 is LGHNA and CDR2 YSLEER. V lost 4 bases and J lost 4, with 8 bases in between. The CDR3 runs 13 residues. For the CDR3, the DNA is TGCGCCAGCAGCCGGGGGGAGGGAAACACCATATATTTT. Translating gives CASSRGEGNTIYF.

V and J are TRBV3-1 (or the pseudogene TRBV3-2) and TRBJ1-2, with 7 bases lining up with TRBD1. In germline, CDR1 is LGHDT, CDR2 YNNKEL (reference sequence). Trimming took 3 bases from V and 4 from J; bases not matched to a gene: 14. The CDR3 loop spans 17 amino acids. CDR3 protein: CASSHPGQFSAGYGYTF. In DNA, the CDR3 is TGTGCCAGCAGCCATCCGGGACAGTTCTCTGCTGGCTATGGCTACACCTTC.

The rearrangement uses TRBV18 and TRBJ1-2, with a possible D match to TRBD1 (5 bases). The germline CDR1 and CDR2 sequences are KGHSH and LQKENI. Trimming took 3 bases from V and 6 from J, leaving 14 bases between them. This CDR3 is 14 amino acids long. Here the CDR3 reads CASSPQGNGNGYTF. In DNA form, the CDR3 reads TGTGCCAGCTCACCGCAGGGTAACGGCAATGGCTACACCTTC.

This clone came up once. The CDR3 sequence: CASSLQGPGNTIYF. CDR3 DNA: TGCGCCAGCAGCTTACAGGGGCCTGGAAACACCATATATTTT. The J gene is TRBJ1-3, the V gene TRBV5-1; 7 nucleotides match TRBD1. The CDR3 runs 14 residues. CDR1 and CDR2 from the germline V gene are SGHRS and YFSETQ. The ends lost 2 bases at V and 2 bases at J; junction bases unmatched: 1.

The chain combines TRBV19 with TRBJ1-1, with TRBD1 matching over 9 bases. Losses at the gene ends were 4 bases for V and 5 bases for J; bases not matched to a gene: 5. The germline V gene encodes CDR1 LNHDA and CDR2 SQIVND (reference sequence). CDR3 length equals 14 residues. The CDR3 protein is CASSRRDRVTEAFF. In nucleotides, the CDR3 is TGTGCCAGTAGTAGGCGGGACAGGGTGACTGAAGCTTTCTTT.